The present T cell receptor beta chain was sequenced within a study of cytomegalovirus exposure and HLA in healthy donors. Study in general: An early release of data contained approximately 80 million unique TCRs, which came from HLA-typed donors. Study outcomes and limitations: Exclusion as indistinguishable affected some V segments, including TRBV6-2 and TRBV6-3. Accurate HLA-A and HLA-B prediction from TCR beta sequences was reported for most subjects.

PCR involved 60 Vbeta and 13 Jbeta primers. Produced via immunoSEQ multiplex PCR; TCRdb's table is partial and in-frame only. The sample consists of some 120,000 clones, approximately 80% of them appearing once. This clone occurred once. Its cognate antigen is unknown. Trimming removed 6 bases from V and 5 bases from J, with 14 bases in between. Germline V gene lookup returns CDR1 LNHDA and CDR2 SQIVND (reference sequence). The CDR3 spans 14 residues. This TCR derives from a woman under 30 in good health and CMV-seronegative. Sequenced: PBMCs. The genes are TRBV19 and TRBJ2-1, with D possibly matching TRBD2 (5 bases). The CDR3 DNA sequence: TGTGCCAGTAGAAATCCCGGGGTCCACAATGAGCAGTTCTTC. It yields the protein CASRNPGVHNEQFF.